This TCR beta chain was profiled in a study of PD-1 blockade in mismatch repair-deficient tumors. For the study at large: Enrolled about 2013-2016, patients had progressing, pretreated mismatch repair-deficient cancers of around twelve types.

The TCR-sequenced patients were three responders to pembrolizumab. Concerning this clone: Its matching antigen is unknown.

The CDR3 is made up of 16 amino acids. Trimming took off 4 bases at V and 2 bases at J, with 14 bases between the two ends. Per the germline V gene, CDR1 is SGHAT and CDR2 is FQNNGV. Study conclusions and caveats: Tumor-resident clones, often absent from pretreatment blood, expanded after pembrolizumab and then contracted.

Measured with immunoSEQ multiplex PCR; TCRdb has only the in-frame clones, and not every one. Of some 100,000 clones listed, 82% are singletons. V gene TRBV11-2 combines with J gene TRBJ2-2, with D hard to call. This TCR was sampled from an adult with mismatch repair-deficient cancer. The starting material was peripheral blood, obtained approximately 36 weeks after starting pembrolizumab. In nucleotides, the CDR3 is TGTGCCAGCAGCTGGGCCCTCATAAGAAACACCGGGGAGCTGTTTTTT. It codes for CASSWALIRNTGELFF.